The T cell receptor (beta chain) under discussion was sequenced for a study of OX40 agonist ivuxolimab in advanced cancers. In the study overall: Patients received intravenous ivuxolimab every 2 weeks at 0.01 to 10 mg/kg.

The V end lost 1 base, the J end lost 8 bases, and 12 bases lay between the germline ends. Germline assignment: CDR1 SGHDT and CDR2 YYEEEE. This CDR3 comprises 14 residues. Study-wide points: In general, CD8+ T cells held more expanded clones than CD4+ did, on average. No antigen was identified for the clonally expanded peripheral T cells.

Using immunoSEQ multiplex PCR, the repertoire was profiled, and TCRdb retains in-frame clones only, with some absent. The profile shows 66,000 or so clones, 85% of them singletons. Comments on this clone: Its specificity is not known.

The material was CD4+ or CD8+ T cells sorted from blood, obtained in a trial of the OX40 agonist ivuxolimab. The V call is TRBV5-6, the J call TRBJ1-4, with D perhaps matching TRBD1 (6 bases). The sequence derives from an adult with an advanced solid tumor such as melanoma, head and neck, liver or kidney cancer. CDR3 sequence: CASSLWGAREKLFF. CDR3 DNA: TGTGCCAGCAGCTTGTGGGGGGCCAGGGAAAAACTGTTTTTT.